This TCR beta chain appears in the sequencing data of a study of early T cells in non-severe SARS-CoV-2 infection. At the level of the study: Bulk RNA from unsorted whole blood was sequenced; chains were unpaired. General study findings and limits: Database matching using VDJdb favored anti-spike CD8 responses, with private and CD4 specificities left missing.

This clonotype was seen ten or more times. Its antigen is unidentified. The V gene's germline CDR1 is SGHTA and CDR2 FQGNSA. V trimming: 3 bases; J trimming: 0 bases; junction bases outside the gene matches: 1. CDR3 length: 15 residues. Tagging with unique molecular identifiers was applied to individual cDNA molecules. TCRdb recomputed calls from the 5' RACE reads with MiXCR, one row per CDR3 protein. The profile shows 30,000 to 40,000 distinct CDR3 sequences, around 7% of them singletons. V and J are TRBV7-2 and TRBJ2-1; 8 bases align to TRBD2. The receptor's source is an adult who was a healthcare worker with PCR-confirmed SARS-CoV-2 infection or an uninfected control (not recorded which). The specimen was whole blood, collected at baseline. The CDR3 bases are TGTGCCAGCAGCTTGAGCGGGAGCTCCTACAATGAGCAGTTCTTC. Its translation is CASSLSGSSYNEQFF.